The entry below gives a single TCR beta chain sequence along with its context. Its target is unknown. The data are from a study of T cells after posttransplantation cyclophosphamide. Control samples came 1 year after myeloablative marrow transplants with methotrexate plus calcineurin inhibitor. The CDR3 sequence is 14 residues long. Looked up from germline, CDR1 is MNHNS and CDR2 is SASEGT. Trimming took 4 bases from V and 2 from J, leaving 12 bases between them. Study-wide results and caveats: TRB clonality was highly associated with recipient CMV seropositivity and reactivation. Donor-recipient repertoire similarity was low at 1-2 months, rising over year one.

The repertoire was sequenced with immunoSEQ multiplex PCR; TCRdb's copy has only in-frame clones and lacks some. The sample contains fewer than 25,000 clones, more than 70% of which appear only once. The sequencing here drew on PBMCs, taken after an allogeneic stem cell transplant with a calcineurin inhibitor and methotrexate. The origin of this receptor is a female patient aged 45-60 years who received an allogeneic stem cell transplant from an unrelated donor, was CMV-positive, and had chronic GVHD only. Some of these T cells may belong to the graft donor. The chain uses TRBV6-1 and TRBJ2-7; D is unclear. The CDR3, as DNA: TGTGCCAGCAGTGTATGGTCAAACACCTACGAGCAGTACTTC. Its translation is CASSVWSNTYEQYF.